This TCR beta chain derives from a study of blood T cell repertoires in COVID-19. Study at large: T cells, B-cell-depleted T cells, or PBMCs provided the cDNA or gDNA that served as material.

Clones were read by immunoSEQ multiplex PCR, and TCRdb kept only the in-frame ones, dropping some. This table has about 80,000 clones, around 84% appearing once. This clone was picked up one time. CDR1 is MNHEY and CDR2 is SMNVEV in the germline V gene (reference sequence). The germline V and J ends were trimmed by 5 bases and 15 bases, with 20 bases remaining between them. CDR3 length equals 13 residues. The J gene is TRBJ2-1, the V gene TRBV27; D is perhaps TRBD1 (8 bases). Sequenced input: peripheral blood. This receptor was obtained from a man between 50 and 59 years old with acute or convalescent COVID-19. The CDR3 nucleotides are TGTGCCAGCAGTCCACAAGGGACAGGCGGGGGGTTCTTC. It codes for CASSPQGTGGGFF.